A single sample is the source of the 14 T cell receptor beta chains below, sequenced in a study of blood T cell repertoires in COVID-19. The method was immunoSEQ multiplex PCR; TCRdb's version includes in-frame clones alone and lacks a portion of them. The sample contains 140,000 or so clones, over 75% of which appear only once. Sequencing was carried out using peripheral blood. These receptors originate from a man in his 70s with acute or convalescent COVID-19.

V usage is TRBV5-1 and J usage is TRBJ1-6; D is unclear. Between the trimmed V and J ends, which lost 2 bases and 5 bases, there was a span of 8 bases. The CDR3 totals 14 residues. The germline V gene has CDR1 SGHRS and CDR2 YFSETQ. The CDR3 nucleotides read TGCGCCAGCAGCTTAAACGGTAATAATTCACCCCTCCACTTT. It yields the protein CASSLNGNNSPLHF.

The chain couples TRBV27 to TRBJ1-1, with D maybe TRBD1 (5 bases). Looked up from germline, CDR1 is MNHEY and CDR2 is SMNVEV (reference sequence). Trimming took off 5 bases at V and 5 bases at J, with 15 bases between the two ends. The CDR3 totals 14 residues. The CDR3 bases are TGTGCCAGCAGTATGGAGGGTAAGGGGACTGAAGCTTTCTTT. It yields the protein CASSMEGKGTEAFF.

The genes are TRBV7-6 and TRBJ2-6; D gene unclear. Germline V gene sequence: CDR1 SGHVS, CDR2 FNYEAQ. Trimming shortened V by 1 base and J by 4 bases, and 2 bases separated the two germline ends. CDR3 length: 13 residues. CDR3 sequence: CASSLVGANVLTF. In nucleotides, the CDR3 is TGTGCCAGCAGCTTAGTAGGGGCCAACGTCCTGACTTTC.

The chain uses TRBV18 and TRBJ2-7; 9 bases align to TRBD2. V lost 6 bases and J lost 3; bases outside the gene matches: 12. Germline V lookup: CDR1 KGHSH, CDR2 LQKENI. This CDR3 is 16 amino acids long. The DNA for the CDR3 is TGTGCCAGCTCCACCACAGGTCCTAGCGGGGACTACGAGCAGTACTTC. This sequence encodes CASSTTGPSGDYEQYF.

This clone qualifies as medium-sized. The gene calls are TRBV19 and TRBJ1-5; D might be TRBD1 (5 bases). The germline V gene has CDR1 LNHDA and CDR2 SQIVND (reference sequence). This CDR3 comprises 16 residues. The ends were cut back, 5 bases at V and 6 bases at J, with 20 bases in the middle. CDR3 in amino acids: CASSSSGRSGGQPQHF. The CDR3 DNA sequence: TGTGCCAGTAGTTCCTCGGGCCGGTCGGGGGGTCAGCCCCAGCATTTT.

The chain recombines TRBV6-1 with TRBJ2-1, with TRBD1 matching 11 bases. This CDR3 region has 14 residues. Germline lookup yields CDR1 MNHNS and CDR2 SASEGT. Unmatched junction bases numbered 6, after V lost 6 bases and J lost 8 bases. CDR3 nucleotide sequence: TGTGCCAGCAGCCTCGGACAGGGGGCCTATGAGCAGTTCTTC. It specifies CASSLGQGAYEQFF.

This clone was seen a single time. The V gene is TRBV20-1, the J gene TRBJ2-3, with 9 bases aligning to TRBD2. Germline V lookup: CDR1 DFQATT, CDR2 SNEGSKA (reference sequence). This CDR3 is 15 amino acids long. Unmatched junction bases numbered 7, after V lost 3 bases and J lost 3 bases. The CDR3 loop is CSASSSSGKTDTQYF. The DNA of the CDR3 is TGCAGTGCTAGTTCTTCTAGCGGGAAGACAGATACGCAGTATTTT.

The rearrangement links TRBV6-6 to TRBJ2-1; D may be TRBD2 (6 bases). Per the germline V gene, CDR1 is MNHNY and CDR2 is SVGAGI (reference sequence). CDR3 length equals 14 residues. With 5 bases removed from V and 14 bases from J, the gap between germline ends came to 22 bases. The chain's CDR3 is CASSPPIGAGWKFF. In DNA form, the CDR3 reads TGTGCCAGCAGTCCCCCGATCGGGGCGGGATGGAAGTTCTTC.

The genes are TRBV5-4 and TRBJ2-2; 11 nucleotides agree with TRBD1. Germline V CDR1 and CDR2: SGHNT, YYREEE (reference sequence). J was trimmed by 7 bases and V by 5 bases; bases with no gene match: 10. This CDR3 has 16 amino acids. The CDR3 loop reads CASSSGQGARGGELFF. The CDR3 coding sequence is TGTGCCAGCAGTTCAGGACAGGGGGCCCGAGGCGGGGAGCTGTTTTTT.

This rearrangement joins TRBV30 to TRBJ2-7; 12 nucleotides align to TRBD1. The germline V gene encodes CDR1 GTSNPN and CDR2 SVGIG (reference sequence). CDR3 length equals 14 residues. Germline trimming cut 5 bases from V and 7 bases from J; bases unmatched to any gene: 9. CDR3 coding DNA: TGTGCCTGGTCCCAGGGACAGGGGGCGAGGGAGCAGTACTTC. It specifies CAWSQGQGAREQYF.

The V call is TRBV9, the J call TRBJ2-1; 7 bases agree with TRBD2. The CDR3 runs 15 residues. Per the germline V gene, CDR1 is SGDLS and CDR2 is YYNGEE. The V segment lost 4 bases and the J segment 6 bases; nucleotides outside the gene matches: 10. CDR3: CASSTSAAGLNEQFF. The CDR3 region has the DNA TGTGCCAGCAGCACATCAGCAGCGGGACTCAATGAGCAGTTCTTC.

The chain is built from TRBV7-9 and TRBJ1-2; TRBD1 agrees at 7 bases. V lost 5 bases and J lost 2; bases outside the gene matches: 2. The CDR3 length is 13 residues. CDR1 is SEHNR and CDR2 is FQNEAQ in the germline V gene (reference sequence). In DNA, the CDR3 is TGTGCCAGCAGCATGACAGGGAACTATGGCTACACCTTC. Protein: CASSMTGNYGYTF.

V and J are TRBV2 and TRBJ1-5; possible D gene TRBD1, 5 bases. CDR1 SNHLY and CDR2 FYNNEI come from the germline V gene. The CDR3 sequence is 15 residues long. V was clipped by 6 bases and J by 0 bases, with 12 bases between them. In DNA form, the CDR3 reads TGTGCCAGCAGCATCGACAGAGATAGCAATCAGCCCCAGCATTTT. Protein sequence: CASSIDRDSNQPQHF.

This clone was observed a single time. The chain couples TRBV27 to TRBJ1-5; D possibly corresponds to TRBD1 (5 bases). Germline CDR1 reads MNHEY; CDR2 reads SMNVEV (reference sequence). There are 14 residues in the CDR3. The V end was cut by 3 bases, the J end by 4 bases, with 10 bases between. CDR3 sequence reads: CASSFRGGNQPQHF. The CDR3 bases are TGTGCCAGCAGTTTTAGGGGCGGTAATCAGCCCCAGCATTTT.